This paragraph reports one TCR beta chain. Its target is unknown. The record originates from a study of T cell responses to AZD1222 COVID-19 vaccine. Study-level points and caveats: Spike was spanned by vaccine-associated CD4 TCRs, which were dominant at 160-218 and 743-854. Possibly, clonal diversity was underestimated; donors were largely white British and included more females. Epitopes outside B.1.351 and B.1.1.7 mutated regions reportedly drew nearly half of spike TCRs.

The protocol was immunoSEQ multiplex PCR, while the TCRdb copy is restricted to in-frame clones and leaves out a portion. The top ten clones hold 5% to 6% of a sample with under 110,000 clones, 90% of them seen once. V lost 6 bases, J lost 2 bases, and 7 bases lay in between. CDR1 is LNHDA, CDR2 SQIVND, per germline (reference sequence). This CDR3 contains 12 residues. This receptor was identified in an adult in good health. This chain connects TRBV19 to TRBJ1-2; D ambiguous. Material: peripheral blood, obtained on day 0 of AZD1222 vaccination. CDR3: CASSLWNYGYTF. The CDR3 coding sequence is TGTGCCAGTAGCCTTTGGAACTATGGCTACACCTTC.